The 5 T cell receptor beta chains reported below all come from one sample, sequenced in a study of Graves' ophthalmopathy and Graves' hyperthyroidism (dated 2018 in TCRdb). Sequencing was performed on an Illumina HiSeq 2000. For repertoire sequencing, TCR beta CDR3 regions were amplified from RNA transcripts. The first round of RT-PCR was done with HTBI primers and the Qiagen OneStep RT-PCR kit, and was followed by a second round of multiplex PCR, then size selection and purification. The raw public reads went through TCRdb reprocessing: fastp at Q25, MiXCR clone calling, in-frame beta chains kept. Every distinct CDR3 protein forms one entry, paired with its most common genes and DNA. The sample table lists 500,000 to 600,000 distinct CDR3 sequences, 35% to 40% of them with a count of one. About 4% of the sample goes to the ten largest clones. Sequencing was done on a sample of peripheral blood or thyroid tissue (not recorded which). The receptors come from an adult man with Graves' hyperthyroidism.

This clonotype has only one observation. The chain employs TRBV7-9 and TRBJ1-2; D gene ambiguous. The CDR3 runs to 14 residues. The V gene lost 7 bases and the J gene lost 6 bases, with 18 bases spanning the gap. Germline V gene sequence: CDR1 SEHNR, CDR2 FQNEAQ (reference sequence). CDR3 in amino acids: CASTDSGLIDGYTF. DNA of the CDR3: TGTGCCAGCACTGACTCGGGTTTGATAGATGGCTACACCTTC.

This clonotype has a count of ten or more. This rearrangement joins TRBV2 to TRBJ2-7, with D possibly matching TRBD2 (6 bases). The CDR3 has 12 residues. Germline CDR1 and CDR2: SNHLY and FYNNEI. The CDR3 region has the DNA TGTGCTAGTGGCACCGGGAGTTACGAGCAGTACTTC. Amino acid sequence: CASGTGSYEQYF.

This chain links TRBV29-1 with TRBJ2-5, with 10 bases identical to TRBD1. CDR1 is SQVTM, CDR2 ANQGSEA, per germline. The V segment lost 3 bases and the J segment 5 bases; nucleotides outside the gene matches: 9. CDR3 size: 15 residues. CDR3 DNA sequence: TGCAGCGTTGATCGACAGGGGGCCGTCGGGGAGACCCAGTACTTC. It encodes CSVDRQGAVGETQYF.

The CDR3 DNA follows: TGTGCCAGTAGGACAGCCGATCTCTCTGGGGCCAACGTCCTGACTTTC. Encoded protein: CASRTADLSGANVLTF. The chain carries TRBV6-1 and TRBJ2-6; D is perhaps TRBD1 (6 bases). The CDR3 is 16 residues long. Germline V gene data show CDR1 as MNHNS and CDR2 as SASEGT. With 9 bases removed from V and 0 bases from J, the gap between germline ends came to 15 bases.

Many counts were recorded for this clonotype. The rearrangement uses TRBV4-1 and TRBJ2-7, with 8 bases aligning to TRBD2. The V gene end was trimmed by 2 bases and the J gene end by 4 bases; junction bases not matched to a gene: 7. The CDR3 runs 15 residues. CDR1 and CDR2 from the germline V gene are MGHRA and YSYEKL. The CDR3 nucleotides read TGCGCCAGCAGCCAAAAACTAGCGGAGGCTTACGAGCAGTACTTC. This encodes CASSQKLAEAYEQYF.